This T cell receptor beta chain was captured by sequencing in a study of blood T cell repertoires in COVID-19. As for the study in general: Samples came from the United States, Italy and Spain, spanning acute and convalescent COVID-19. PBMCs, B-cell-depleted T cells, or T cells provided the cDNA or gDNA that made up the material.

The table came from immunoSEQ multiplex PCR; TCRdb's copy has only in-frame clones and leaves some out. In the table there are a few hundred thousand clones, 88% of which are singletons. Germline-derived CDR1 and CDR2 are MNHEY and SVGAGI. Trimming removed 4 bases from V and 7 bases from J; junction bases left unmatched: 8. The CDR3 spans 16 residues. Recovered status applied to Cohort 3 donors who had two consecutive negative PCRs. It also applied to those with clearance or with symptom resolution. The receptor's source is a woman between 18 and 29 years old who had recovered from COVID-19. This chain links TRBV6-5 with TRBJ2-1; 12 bases match TRBD1. Sample: PBMCs or T cells enriched from blood (not recorded which). The DNA of the CDR3 is TGTGCCAGCAGTTCCACCGGGACAGGGGGCTTGAATGAGCAGTTCTTC. It is translated as CASSSTGTGGLNEQFF.